Following are 3 T cell receptor beta chains from one sample sequenced in a study of vaccination effects on CD4 cells after COVID-19. Clones were read by immunoSEQ multiplex PCR, and TCRdb kept only the in-frame ones, dropping some. The repertoire includes more than 45,000 clones, about 75% of them detected once, and approximately 12% sits in the top ten. For these receptors, no antigen is known. Culturing for more than 9 days preceded CD4+ T cell isolation. Material: CD4+ T cells from PBMCs cultured without peptide, obtained before COVID-19 vaccination. The origin of the receptors is a human donor who had a prior SARS-CoV-2 infection.

The rearrangement links TRBV7-3 to TRBJ1-1, with D unclear. Trimming removed 4 bases from V and 0 bases from J, with 6 bases in between. Germline lookup yields CDR1 SGHTA and CDR2 FQGTGA. The CDR3 is 13 residues long. The CDR3 loop is CASSSRMNTEAFF. CDR3 nucleotides: TGTGCCAGCAGCTCGAGGATGAACACTGAAGCTTTCTTT.

The rearrangement joins TRBV7-3 to TRBJ2-3; the D gene could be TRBD1 or TRBD2 (5 bases each). This CDR3 contains 14 residues. Germline loops: CDR1 SGHTA, CDR2 FQGTGA. Trimming cost V 2 bases and J 10 bases, with 16 bases left between them. Here the CDR3 DNA reads TGTGCCAGCAGCTTACGTCAGGGACCCATTCCGCAGTATTTT. This codes for CASSLRQGPIPQYF.

The chain joins TRBV30 to TRBJ1-5, with no clear D. Germline lookup yields CDR1 GTSNPN and CDR2 SVGIG (reference sequence). This CDR3 has 13 amino acids. V was pared by 0 bases and J by 6 bases, with 9 bases between. CDR3 nucleotides: TGTGCCTGGAGTGTATCGGGAGGTCAGCCCCAGCATTTT. As protein: CAWSVSGGQPQHF.